These 17 T cell receptor beta chains originate from one sample sequenced in a study of identical twins' blood T cells. TCRdb recomputed calls from the 5' RACE reads with MiXCR, one row per CDR3 protein. This table holds hundreds of thousands of distinct CDR3 sequences, approximately 30% found once. Source material: PBMCs. The receptors stem from a woman between 18 and 50 years old in good health.

This clonotype was seen a single time. CDR3 loop: CSARDRGQWSDTQYF. The CDR3 coding sequence is TGCAGTGCTAGAGATAGGGGACAGTGGTCAGATACGCAGTATTTT. The V call is TRBV20-1, the J call TRBJ2-3; 7 bases fit TRBD1. Per the germline V gene, CDR1 is DFQATT and CDR2 is SNEGSKA (reference sequence). This CDR3 has 15 residues. After removal of 0 bases from V and 4 bases from J, the junction contained 7 bases not matched to a gene.

The rearrangement joins TRBV20-1 to TRBJ2-3, with 8 bases aligning to TRBD1. J lost 5 bases, V lost 0 bases, and 7 bases had no gene match. The CDR3 spans 15 residues. Germline loops: CDR1 DFQATT, CDR2 SNEGSKA (reference sequence). The CDR3 nucleotides read TGCAGTGCTAGAGATCAGGGGGCGCAGGGAGATACGCAGTATTTT. The encoded protein is CSARDQGAQGDTQYF.

The chain employs TRBV20-1 and TRBJ2-3; TRBD2 might be the D (6 bases). Trimming removed 5 bases from V and 5 bases from J, with 17 bases in between. Germline values: CDR1 DFQATT, CDR2 SNEGSKA (reference sequence). The CDR3 loop spans 14 amino acids. Here the CDR3 reads CSAHGDSLRDTQYF. As DNA, the CDR3 is TGCAGTGCTCACGGGGACTCTTTGAGAGATACGCAGTATTTT.

The rearrangement joins TRBV29-1 to TRBJ1-3, with D uncertain. The CDR3 spans 15 residues. Per germline, CDR1 SQVTM and CDR2 ANQGSEA. The V end was cut by 0 bases, the J end by 0 bases, with 9 bases between. CDR3 DNA sequence: TGCAGCGTTGAAGATCAGACGTTCTCTGGAAACACCATATATTTT. It specifies CSVEDQTFSGNTIYF. Full variable domain (outside the CDR3, taken from reference TRBV29-1 and TRBJ1-3): SAVISQKPSRDICQRGTSLTIQCQVDSQVTMMFWYRQQPGQSLTLIATANQGSEATYESGFVIDKFPISRPNLTFSTLTVSNMSPEDSSIYLCSVEDQTFSGNTIYFGEGSWLTVV.

The CDR3 nucleotides read TGTGCCAGCAGCTTGGCGGCTAGCTCCTACGAGCAGTACTTC. Its protein product is CASSLAASSYEQYF. This rearrangement joins TRBV11-2 to TRBJ2-7; D not resolved. The V gene lost 3 bases and the J gene lost 0 bases, with 9 bases spanning the gap. Germline V gene sequence: CDR1 SGHAT, CDR2 FQNNGV. The CDR3 contains 14 residues.

This chain links TRBV29-1 with TRBJ2-1, with 7 bases identical to TRBD1. J gave up 10 bases and V 0 bases, and 12 bases lay outside the gene matches. The CDR3 spans 15 residues. CDR1 is SQVTM, CDR2 ANQGSEA, per germline. CDR3 nucleotides: TGCAGCGTTGAAGAGTCGAGGGGGCGAATGGGAGAGCAGTTCTTC. This encodes CSVEESRGRMGEQFF.

Note on this clonotype: A much larger clone sits a single nucleotide away, making a read error possible. V usage is TRBV29-1 and J usage is TRBJ1-1; D gene ambiguous. The CDR3 is made up of 11 amino acids. Germline assignment: CDR1 SQVTM and CDR2 ANQGSEA. The CDR3: CSFGRNTEASF. In DNA, the CDR3 is TGCAGCTTCGGACGGAACACTGAAGCTTCCTTT.

The CDR3 coding sequence is TGCAGTGCTAGAGGAGGGACTAGTCGAAGCTACAATGAGCAGTTCTTC. It yields the protein CSARGGTSRSYNEQFF. The chain recombines TRBV20-1 with TRBJ2-1; 8 bases map to TRBD2. The CDR3 is made up of 16 amino acids. V dropped 1 base and J dropped 3; count of bases not matched to a gene: 8. In germline, CDR1 is DFQATT, CDR2 SNEGSKA (reference sequence).

With regard to this clonotype: One junction end does not reproduce the germline sequence, and a read error may be involved. The chain links TRBV27 to TRBJ2-7; TRBD1 is a possible D gene (6 bases). The CDR3 has 13 residues. Germline lookup yields CDR1 MNHEY and CDR2 SMNVEV (reference sequence). This CDR3 reads CTSSRDISYEQYF. The CDR3 DNA follows: TGTACCAGCAGTCGGGACATCTCCTACGAGCAGTACTTC.

V and J are TRBV11-1 and TRBJ2-3, with 7 nucleotides matching TRBD1. V shed 4 bases and J 2 bases; nucleotides not matched to a gene: 9. In germline, CDR1 is SGHAT, CDR2 FQDESV (reference sequence). The CDR3 runs 16 residues. CDR3 bases: TGTGCCAGCAGCTCTCAACAGGGGATTTCCACAGATACGCAGTATTTT. Translation gives CASSSQQGISTDTQYF.

CDR3 amino acids: CASGPIREGATGELFF. The DNA for the CDR3 is TGTGCTAGTGGACCCATTAGGGAGGGAGCCACCGGGGAGCTGTTTTTT. The J gene is TRBJ2-2, the V gene TRBV12-5; 7 bases are shared with TRBD2. Germline assignment: CDR1 LGHNT and CDR2 FRNRAP. This CDR3 contains 16 residues. V shed 6 bases, J shed 4 bases, and the junction held 11 bases outside the gene matches. Supplemented by reference TRBV12-5 and TRBJ2-2, the full variable domain reads DARVTQTPRHKVTEMGQEVTMRCQPILGHNTVFWYRQTMMQGLELLAYFRNRAPLDDSGMPKDRFSAEMPDATLATLKIQPSEPRDSAVYFCASGPIREGATGELFFGEGSRLTVL.

This clonotype was recorded a few times. V usage is TRBV25-1 and J usage is TRBJ2-1; D gene unclear. Deletions cut 10 bases from V and 4 bases from J, with 8 bases between. Germline loops: CDR1 MGHDK, CDR2 SYGVNS. The CDR3 is 11 residues long. The CDR3 spells CATQLYNEQFF. The CDR3 bases are TGTGCCACCCAGTTGTACAATGAGCAGTTCTTC.

This clonotype was recorded a few times. V and J are TRBV5-1 and TRBJ2-7; D gene unclear. Germline CDR1 SGHRS, CDR2 YFSETQ. The CDR3 consists of 14 residues. V shed 8 bases and J shed 0 bases, with 15 bases lying between them. CDR3 sequence reads: CASSVQASSYEQYF. The CDR3 coding sequence is TGCGCCAGTTCAGTTCAGGCTTCCTCCTACGAGCAGTACTTC.

The table lists this clonotype with a few counts. The chain couples TRBV19 to TRBJ2-7; TRBD1 or TRBD2 may be the D gene (5 bases each). The CDR3 is 14 residues long. V lost 5 bases and J lost 3, with 14 bases in between. Germline values: CDR1 LNHDA, CDR2 SQIVND (reference sequence). The CDR3, as DNA: TGTGCCAGTAGTTCGGACGGGACCTTCTACGAGCAGTACTTC. Protein sequence: CASSSDGTFYEQYF.

This rearrangement joins TRBV3-1 to TRBJ2-6, with D hard to call. V gave up 2 bases and J gave up 6 bases, with 11 bases separating them. The CDR3 has 15 residues. In germline, CDR1 is LGHDT, CDR2 YNNKEL (reference sequence). The CDR3 sequence is CASSQSSSVANVLTF. The CDR3 nucleotides read TGTGCCAGCAGCCAATCCTCGTCGGTGGCCAACGTCCTGACTTTC. Full variable domain (outside the CDR3, taken from reference TRBV3-1 and TRBJ2-6): DTAVSQTPKYLVTQMGNDKSIKCEQNLGHDTMYWYKQDSKKFLKIMFSYNNKELIINETVPNRFSPKSPDKAHLNLHINSLELGDSAVYFCASSQSSSVANVLTFGAGSRLTVL.

This clonotype was recorded at least ten times. The J gene is TRBJ2-7, the V gene TRBV6-6; 9 nucleotides agree with TRBD1. The CDR3 contains 15 residues. V dropped 4 bases and J dropped 3; count of bases not matched to a gene: 7. The germline V gene encodes CDR1 MNHNY and CDR2 SVGAGI (reference sequence). The chain's CDR3 is CASSFKGTGNYEQYF. CDR3 DNA: TGTGCCAGCAGTTTTAAGGGGACAGGGAACTACGAGCAGTACTTC.

DNA for the CDR3: TGCAGTGCTACCGGTGGGCAGGGGAACACTGAAGCTTTCTTT. It is translated as CSATGGQGNTEAFF. The chain uses TRBV20-1 and TRBJ1-1; tentatively, D is TRBD1 (5 bases). The CDR3 has 14 residues. Germline V CDR1 and CDR2: DFQATT, SNEGSKA (reference sequence). Deletions cut 4 bases from V and 1 base from J, with 13 bases between.